The clone carrying this T cell receptor (beta chain) has at least ten counts. Its antigen remains unidentified. This specimen comes from a study of early T cells in non-severe SARS-CoV-2 infection. Overall study: Sequencing targeted bulk RNA from unsorted whole blood, leaving chains unpaired. Study-level results: There was a bias toward anti-spike CD8 responses in VDJdb matching, which missed private and CD4 specificities.

Separate cDNA molecules each had unique molecular identifiers attached to them. MiXCR, applied by TCRdb to the 5' RACE reads, yields one record per CDR3 protein. Of 55,000 to 70,000 distinct CDR3 sequences in the sample, over 4.5% were seen once. The clonotype originates from an adult who was a healthcare worker with PCR-confirmed SARS-CoV-2 infection or an uninfected control (not recorded which). The sequencing sample was made of whole blood.

The CDR3: CASSQDSPQTSGGIYEQYF. CDR3 in DNA: TGTGCCAGCAGCCAAGATTCCCCCCAGACTAGCGGGGGAATCTACGAGCAGTACTTC. This chain connects TRBV3-1 to TRBJ2-7, with 12 bases lining up with TRBD2. The ends lost 0 bases at V and 3 bases at J; junction bases unmatched: 12. The CDR3 is 19 amino acids. Germline assignment: CDR1 LGHDT and CDR2 YNNKEL (reference sequence).